These 8 T cell receptor beta chains originate from one sample sequenced in a study of blood T cell repertoires in COVID-19. Only in-frame clones appear in the TCRdb table, and some are missing; sequencing was by immunoSEQ multiplex PCR. The repertoire holds 200,000 to 300,000 clones, with 80% to 95% as singletons. The specimen sequenced was peripheral blood. The receptor set was obtained from a person between 18 and 30 years old with COVID-19, enrolled during active disease.

The rearrangement uses TRBV6-1 and TRBJ2-7; 10 bases line up with TRBD2. The CDR3 totals 19 residues. V dropped 4 bases and J dropped 2; count of bases not matched to a gene: 17. Germline V CDR1 and CDR2: MNHNS, SASEGT. The CDR3 region is CASSVKGGLATPIPYEQYF. In DNA, the CDR3 is TGTGCCAGCAGTGTTAAGGGGGGACTAGCGACCCCGATTCCCTACGAGCAGTACTTC.

This chain joins TRBV15 and TRBJ2-3; D not resolved. Germline V gene lookup returns CDR1 LNHNV and CDR2 YYDKDF (reference sequence). The germline V and J ends were trimmed by 7 bases and 3 bases, with 14 bases remaining between them. The CDR3 length is 14 residues. Here the CDR3 DNA reads TGTGCCACCACTCCGACTGGCGGTACAGATACGCAGTATTTT. It encodes CATTPTGGTDTQYF.

This chain joins TRBV7-2 and TRBJ2-7, with TRBD2 matching over 9 bases. V lost 5 bases and J lost 0; bases outside the gene matches: 2. The germline CDR1 and CDR2 sequences are SGHTA and FQGNSA. This CDR3 spans 14 amino acids. The CDR3 region is CASSVSGSSYEQYF. CDR3 DNA sequence: TGTGCCAGCAGCGTTAGCGGGAGCTCCTACGAGCAGTACTTC.

J is TRBJ2-3 and V is TRBV11-2; D call uncertain. Trimming pared 2 bases from V and 3 bases from J, leaving 3 bases between. Germline loops: CDR1 SGHAT, CDR2 FQNNGV. This CDR3 is built from 12 residues. CDR3 region: CASSLSTDTQYF. CDR3 in DNA: TGTGCCAGCAGCTTATCTACAGATACGCAGTATTTT.

The chain recombines TRBV3-1 (or the pseudogene TRBV3-2) with TRBJ2-7; weak D call: TRBD2 (5 bases). The germline V and J ends were trimmed by 3 bases and 0 bases, with 9 bases remaining between them. Per germline, CDR1 LGHDT and CDR2 YNNKEL (reference sequence). This CDR3 is 14 amino acids long. CDR3 bases: TGTGCCAGCAGCCAGGGAGCTAGCTCCTACGAGCAGTACTTC. Translating gives CASSQGASSYEQYF.

This chain joins TRBV7-9 and TRBJ2-7; no clear D gene. V lost 5 bases to trimming and J lost 7 bases, with 12 bases between them. Germline CDR1 and CDR2: SEHNR and FQNEAQ (reference sequence). The CDR3 covers 12 residues. The CDR3 nucleotides are TGTGCCAGCAGCGCAAATCCGCGGGAGCAGTACTTC. This gives the protein CASSANPREQYF.

J is TRBJ2-7 and V is TRBV6-5; D possibly corresponds to TRBD1 (7 bases). CDR3 length equals 14 residues. CDR1 is MNHEY, CDR2 SVGAGI, per germline. The V and J ends lost 2 bases and 3 bases respectively, with 11 bases between them. CDR3 in DNA: TGTGCCAGCAGTTACAGCCAGGGGGGCTACGAGCAGTACTTC. Its protein product is CASSYSQGGYEQYF.

The rearrangement links TRBV24-1 to TRBJ2-1; possibly TRBD2 for D (5 bases). CDR1 is KGHDR, CDR2 SFDVKD, per germline. The V end lost 3 bases, the J end lost 2 bases, and 13 bases lay between the germline ends. CDR3 length equals 16 residues. Here the CDR3 DNA reads TGTGCCACCAGTGATGCGTACCCAGCGGCCTACAATGAGCAGTTCTTC. Amino acids: CATSDAYPAAYNEQFF.